This T cell receptor beta chain stems from a study of blood T cell repertoires in COVID-19 (dated by TCRdb to 2019 to 2021). About the study as a whole: Samples from collaborators originated in the United States, Italy and Spain and spanned both the acute and convalescent phases of COVID-19. The material from the prospective study consisted of cDNA or gDNA derived from T cells, B-cell-depleted T cells, or PBMCs. Subjects who had been exposed to COVID-19, were actively infected with it, or had recovered from it provided the deeply sampled blood TCRbeta repertoires that made up the dataset. The repertoires were released in a freely available public database meant as a resource for research on the immune response to SARS-CoV-2. Samples came from the ongoing ImmuneRACE study (first 160 participants) plus 1,254 subjects from 6 global collaborators. Nearly every sample came with metadata listing a de-identified subject ID, COVID-19 status, age in years and sex. Where HLA class I and class II types were available, the types were taken from metadata supplied by the sample provider, not from assay-based typing.

Remarks on this clone: It lacks a known antigen. Per-base quality was not reported, and no clone a single base away is much larger than it.

Results the study describes overall, beyond this receptor: The quantity of clinical and demographic metadata differed by source and by participant and was supplied without curation.

Trimming at the junction amounts to 4 bases on V and 5 bases on J, and the germline ends lie 12 bases apart. The CDR3 goes from the cysteine to the phenylalanine over 14 residues. The CDR3 DNA has 42 bases and is translated from base 1. Taken from the germline V gene, the CDR1 and CDR2 loops are SGHAT and FQNNGV. TCRbeta CDR3 regions were amplified from genomic DNA by means of the immunoSEQ Assay, a bias-controlled multiplex PCR. As for the authors' bioinformatics: The number of nucleated cells in each sample was estimated by amplification of reference gene primers within the assay. To quantify the absolute abundance of each unique TCRbeta CDR3 rearrangement, sequence reads were collapsed and filtered. Productive Simpson clonality was computed per sample as the square root of Simpson's diversity index over productive rearrangements. What TCRdb holds here is the immuneACCESS table cut down to in-frame rearrangements. Part of the clones is not present; checked against another copy, under half of the missing clones reflect an unresolved V gene, and the others are unexplained. V and J calls and clone size are as listed in that table; D and trimming were resolved from the DNA. This sample is represented by about 140,000 clones; less than 90% of them were singletons. The top ten hold around 9% of the sample.

In Seattle, one collaborating source enrolled patients while the infection was active and tracked those patients longitudinally over the course of disease. Collaborating institutions collected whole blood in K2EDTA tubes following their own protocols. Collaborator samples were shipped for TCRbeta analysis as frozen whole blood, isolated PBMCs, or DNA extracted from either sample type. Here the chain combines TRBV11-2 and TRBJ2-1; perhaps TRBD1 is the D gene, with 5 bases matching. This receptor was identified in a man aged 25-40 years with COVID-19, enrolled during active disease. Sequenced material: peripheral blood. The DNA sequence is as follows: TGTGCCAGCAGCTCGGACACGGACGACAATGAGCAGTTCTTC. This codes for CASSSDTDDNEQFF.